This TCR beta chain stems from a study of T cell changes during pregnancy in multiple sclerosis. Trimming removed 4 bases at V and 1 base at J, with 7 bases between. The CDR3 spans 13 residues. Looked up from germline, CDR1 is SGHAT and CDR2 is FQNNGV. The sample holds one count of this clone. TCRdb's copy holds only in-frame clones and misses some; the assay was immunoSEQ multiplex PCR. The sample lists 40,000 or so clones; about nine tenths were seen once. The sequences come from CD4+ T cells from peripheral blood mononuclear cells, collected in the first trimester of pregnancy. The clonotype was recovered from a female donor in good health, enrolled as a control in a pregnancy study. V usage is TRBV11-2 and J usage is TRBJ2-5; no clear D gene. The CDR3 sequence: CASSSLVQETQYF. The CDR3, as DNA: TGTGCCAGCAGCTCCCTCGTCCAAGAGACCCAGTACTTC.